The 28 T cell receptor beta chains given below trace back to one sample, sequenced in a study of CD8 T cells in cerebrospinal fluid in Alzheimer's disease. TCRdb reprocessed the 10x single-cell sequencing reads and stores each CDR3 protein as one record, lacking DNA. This table holds 1,500 to 2,000 distinct CDR3 sequences. Specimen: cerebrospinal fluid. The receptor source for this set is a human donor in good health.

The chain employs TRBV28 and TRBJ1-5; checking the TCRdb D call of TRBD1 is not possible without DNA. The CDR3 totals 14 residues. From germline, CDR1 is MDHEN and CDR2 SYDVKM. This chain's CDR3 is CASSLPGEFQPQHF.

In terms of frequency, this clonotype is medium-sized (0.01 to 0.1%). V usage is TRBV30 and J usage is TRBJ2-1; TCRdb's D call of TRBD2 is untestable without DNA. Germline V lookup: CDR1 GTSNPN, CDR2 SVGIG (reference sequence). CDR3 length: 12 residues. The CDR3 reads CASGLAGNEQFF.

This clonotype is deemed medium-sized by its frequency. This chain joins TRBV20-1 and TRBJ1-1; as DNA is missing, the TRBD1 call by TCRdb cannot be tested. CDR1 and CDR2 (germline): DFQATT, SNEGSKA (reference sequence). The CDR3 has 13 amino acids. The CDR3 sequence: CSATGGGRTEAFF.

Measured by frequency, this clonotype is large. CDR3 sequence reads: CASSLFRGPVGDTEAFF. The chain uses TRBV28 and TRBJ1-1; TCRdb's D call, TRBD1, is unchecked because there is no DNA. The CDR3 length is 17 residues. In germline, CDR1 is MDHEN, CDR2 SYDVKM.

This clonotype is deemed medium-sized by its frequency. The V and J genes are TRBV7-9 and TRBJ1-1. Looked up from germline, CDR1 is SEHNR and CDR2 is FQNEAQ (reference sequence). The CDR3 totals 15 residues. The CDR3 loop reads CASSFGANMNTEAFF.

The chain recombines TRBV19 with TRBJ1-2; checking the TCRdb D call of TRBD1 is not possible without DNA. The length of the CDR3 is 13 residues. Per the germline V gene, CDR1 is LNHDA and CDR2 is SQIVND (reference sequence). CDR3: CASSMGQMDGYTF.

This clonotype is deemed medium-sized (0.01 to 0.1%) by its frequency. The chain uses TRBV20-1 and TRBJ1-6; TCRdb calls TRBD1, which cannot be checked without DNA. Germline lookup yields CDR1 DFQATT and CDR2 SNEGSKA (reference sequence). The CDR3 runs 15 residues. The CDR3 sequence: CSARGRQGVNSPLHF.

This clonotype is identified as medium-sized (0.01 to 0.1%) from frequency. The chain combines TRBV19 with TRBJ2-7; TCRdb gives TRBD1 as the D gene, but with no DNA this cannot be confirmed. Germline V gene data show CDR1 as LNHDA and CDR2 as SQIVND (reference sequence). CDR3 length equals 13 residues. CDR3 loop: CASRGTGIHEQYF.

This clonotype is deemed medium-sized by its frequency. The chain carries TRBV25-1 and TRBJ1-1. The CDR3 is made up of 13 amino acids. Germline V gene sequence: CDR1 MGHDK, CDR2 SYGVNS. The CDR3 spells CASSEYVNTEAFF.

This clonotype is classed as medium-sized by frequency. V gene TRBV21-1 combines with J gene TRBJ1-5; TCRdb proposes TRBD1, but this gene call is untestable without DNA. TRBV21-1 counts as a pseudogene. The CDR3 totals 18 residues. The CDR3 loop reads CASSKVSENRDSNQPQHF.

By frequency, this clonotype is medium-sized. The chain uses TRBV5-1 and TRBJ2-1; TCRdb lists TRBD1, though no DNA is available to test this call. Germline values: CDR1 SGHRS, CDR2 YFSETQ. The CDR3 has 13 amino acids. CDR3 sequence reads: CASSLSQGDEQFF.

In terms of frequency, this clonotype is large (0.1 to 1%). The J gene is TRBJ1-4, the V gene TRBV27. This CDR3 comprises 15 residues. CDR1 MNHEY and CDR2 SMNVEV come from the germline V gene (reference sequence). The CDR3: CASSTRMATNEKLFF.

This clonotype is classed as medium-sized by frequency. This chain joins TRBV5-1 and TRBJ1-4; as DNA is missing, the TRBD1 call by TCRdb cannot be tested. The CDR3 contains 14 residues. Germline CDR1 is SGHRS and CDR2 is YFSETQ. CDR3 loop: CASSLQGENEKLFF.

According to its frequency, this clonotype is large. CDR3 in amino acids: CSASGDRGSNEQFF. This rearrangement joins TRBV20-1 to TRBJ2-1; the TRBD1 assignment by TCRdb is unverifiable without DNA. The CDR3 is made up of 14 amino acids. The germline gives CDR1 DFQATT, CDR2 SNEGSKA (reference sequence).

By frequency, this clonotype registers medium-sized. The chain has TRBV4-1 and TRBJ2-7; the D call of TRBD1 rests on TCRdb alone, since no DNA is present to check it. This CDR3 contains 14 residues. Germline assignment: CDR1 MGHRA and CDR2 YSYEKL. CDR3 protein: CASSQGQGEYEQYF.

The chain combines TRBV19 with TRBJ1-2; as DNA is missing, the TRBD1 call by TCRdb cannot be tested. The CDR3 spans 17 residues. The germline gives CDR1 LNHDA, CDR2 SQIVND (reference sequence). CDR3 in amino acids: CASSPDGSAPLSGGYTF.

This clonotype registers medium-sized by frequency. V gene TRBV28 combines with J gene TRBJ2-4; TCRdb lists TRBD1, though no DNA is available to test this call. This CDR3 contains 14 residues. Germline V gene lookup returns CDR1 MDHEN and CDR2 SYDVKM. CDR3 loop: CASSIRTGGYIQYF.

This clonotype is called large (0.1 to 1%) based on its frequency. This chain joins TRBV20-1 and TRBJ2-3. Looked up from germline, CDR1 is DFQATT and CDR2 is SNEGSKA (reference sequence). CDR3 length equals 15 residues. CDR3 sequence: CSSKKHGSGTDTQYF.

In terms of frequency, this clonotype is medium-sized. The chain couples TRBV19 to TRBJ2-7. CDR3 length equals 13 residues. Germline V gene sequence: CDR1 LNHDA, CDR2 SQIVND (reference sequence). The CDR3 region is CASSIGVAYEQYF.

In terms of frequency, this clonotype is medium-sized. The V call is TRBV12-3 or TRBV12-4, the J call TRBJ2-2; the TCRdb call, TRBD2, lacks DNA for checking. CDR3 length: 19 amino acids. The CDR3 here is CASSLVGGYRGGHTGELFF.

This clonotype ranks as medium-sized in terms of frequency. The chain joins TRBV7-9 to TRBJ1-5; TCRdb's assignment of TRBD1 cannot be checked, as there is no DNA. The CDR3 is made up of 14 amino acids. From germline, CDR1 is SEHNR and CDR2 FQNEAQ (reference sequence). This CDR3 reads CASSLGGLEQPQHF.

Its frequency marks this clonotype as medium-sized. The rearrangement uses TRBV5-5 and TRBJ2-7; TCRdb reports TRBD2, a call that lacks DNA to check it against. The CDR3 runs 14 residues. CDR1 SGHKS and CDR2 YYEKEE come from the germline V gene (reference sequence). The CDR3 loop is CASSTRDYTYEQYF.

This clonotype is classed as medium-sized by frequency. CDR3 in amino acids: CASTSSPGQGEEAFF. V usage is TRBV28 and J usage is TRBJ1-1; absent DNA, TCRdb's TRBD1 call cannot be checked. The CDR3 is 15 amino acids. Germline V gives CDR1 MDHEN, CDR2 SYDVKM.

This clonotype is labeled medium-sized based on frequency. The V and J genes are TRBV4-1 and TRBJ1-1; the TRBD1 assignment by TCRdb is unverifiable without DNA. The germline gives CDR1 MGHRA, CDR2 YSYEKL. CDR3 length: 15 amino acids. CDR3 sequence reads: CASSQDQGASTEAFF.

This clonotype shows up as medium-sized (0.01 to 0.1%) by frequency. This rearrangement joins TRBV2 to TRBJ1-5. The CDR3 loop spans 13 amino acids. Looked up from germline, CDR1 is SNHLY and CDR2 is FYNNEI. This CDR3 is CASSLPSNQPQHF.

This clonotype is deemed medium-sized (0.01 to 0.1%) by its frequency. The chain joins TRBV5-5 to TRBJ2-7. This CDR3 comprises 13 residues. Germline CDR1 is SGHKS and CDR2 is YYEKEE (reference sequence). This chain's CDR3 is CASSLVGRREQYF. Full variable domain (remainder filled in from reference TRBV5-5 and TRBJ2-7): DAGVTQSPTHLIKTRGQQVTLRCSPISGHKSVSWYQQVLGQGPQFIFQYYEKEERGRGNFPDRFSARQFPNYSSELNVNALLLGDSALYLCASSLVGRREQYFGPGTRLTVT.

This clonotype is classed as medium-sized by frequency. The V and J genes are TRBV20-1 and TRBJ1-2; TCRdb designates TRBD1, a call that cannot be tested without DNA. The CDR3 consists of 16 residues. CDR1 is DFQATT, CDR2 SNEGSKA, per germline (reference sequence). CDR3 loop: CSARAGLRGGNYGYTF.

By frequency, this clonotype is large. The chain combines TRBV3-1 with TRBJ2-1; the TCRdb D gene call, TRBD2, has no DNA to confirm it. The CDR3 spans 12 residues. The germline V gene encodes CDR1 LGHDT and CDR2 YNNKEL (reference sequence). CDR3 sequence: CASSSDYNEQFF.